The rows below give T cell receptor beta chains drawn from one sample of a study of cytomegalovirus exposure and HLA in healthy donors. Sequencing was performed with immunoSEQ multiplex PCR; in TCRdb, only in-frame clones are kept and a portion is missing. This table has approximately 91,000 clones, around 73% appearing once. The specimen was PBMCs. These receptor sequences come from a female donor in good health and CMV-seronegative. The CDR3 runs from the conserved cysteine through the conserved F or W. D genes are given only for firm matches. The size entry is marked missing in some rows and otherwise reads once, few, many or a size class.

D,J,V,size,length,CDR3,DNA
-,TRBJ1-2,TRBV13,-,16,CASSLGLGGELYGYTF,TGTGCCAGCAGCTTAGGCCTGGGAGGAGAGCTCTATGGCTACACCTTC
-,TRBJ2-2,TRBV27,-,14,CASSLSSGTGELFF,TGTGCCAGCAGTTTATCGTCGGGAACCGGGGAGCTGTTTTTT
-,TRBJ1-6,TRBV6-1,-,15,CASSVRQGGNSPLHF,TGTGCCAGCAGTGTACGTCAGGGTGGCAATTCACCCCTCCACTTT
TRBD2,TRBJ2-1,TRBV7-9,-,14,CASSLTSGSAEQFF,TGTGCCAGCAGCCTTACTAGCGGGAGTGCTGAGCAGTTCTTC
-,TRBJ2-3,TRBV7-8,-,12,CASSSSTDTQYF,TGTGCCAGCAGCTCCTCTACAGATACGCAGTATTTT
-,TRBJ2-5,TRBV7-9,-,14,CASSLARGQETQYF,TGTGCCAGCAGCTTAGCCAGGGGTCAAGAGACCCAGTACTTC
TRBD2,TRBJ2-7,TRBV2,-,15,CASSGAGQDTYEQYF,TGTGCCAGCAGTGGAGCGGGGCAGGATACCTACGAGCAGTACTTC
-,TRBJ2-3,TRBV28,-,17,CASRLTSAIRDTDTQYF,TGTGCCAGCAGGCTTACTAGTGCCATTCGGGACACAGATACGCAGTATTTT
TRBD2,TRBJ2-3,TRBV5-1,once,15,CASSYRDYRADTQYF,TGCGCCAGCAGCTACCGGGACTACCGTGCAGATACGCAGTATTTT
TRBD1,TRBJ1-2,TRBV11-2,-,13,CASSLLRGLGYTF,TGTGCCAGCAGCCTTCTAAGGGGGCTCGGCTACACCTTC